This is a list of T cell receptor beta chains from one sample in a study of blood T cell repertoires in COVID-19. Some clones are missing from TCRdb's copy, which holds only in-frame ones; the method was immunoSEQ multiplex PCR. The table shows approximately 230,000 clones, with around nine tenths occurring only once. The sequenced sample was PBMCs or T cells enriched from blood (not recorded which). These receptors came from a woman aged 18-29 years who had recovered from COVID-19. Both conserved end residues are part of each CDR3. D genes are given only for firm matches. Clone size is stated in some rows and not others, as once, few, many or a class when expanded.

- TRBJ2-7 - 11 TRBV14 CASSGGGEQYF TGTGCCAGCAGCGGCGGCGGCGAGCAGTACTTC
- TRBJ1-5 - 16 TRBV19 CASSMQFIYSNQPQHF TGTGCCAGTAGTATGCAGTTCATATATAGCAATCAGCCCCAGCATTTT
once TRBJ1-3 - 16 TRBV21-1 CASSKLAERSGNTIYF TGTGCCAGCAGCAAATTAGCTGAACGATCTGGAAACACCATATATTTT
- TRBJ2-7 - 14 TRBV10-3 CATLPSGQSYEQYF TGTGCCACTCTTCCGTCGGGACAATCCTACGAGCAGTACTTC
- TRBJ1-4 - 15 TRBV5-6 CASSIGRAGGGKLFF TGTGCCAGCAGCATCGGACGGGCGGGAGGGGGAAAACTGTTTTTT
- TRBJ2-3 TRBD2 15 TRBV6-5 CASSPKRGAGDTQYF TGTGCCAGCAGTCCCAAGCGGGGGGCGGGAGATACGCAGTATTTT
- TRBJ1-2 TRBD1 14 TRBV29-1 CSVDSTGDNYGYTF TGCAGCGTTGATTCGACAGGGGATAACTATGGCTACACCTTC
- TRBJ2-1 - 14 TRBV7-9 CASSRPAGIHEQFF TGTGCCAGCAGTCGACCGGCGGGGATACATGAGCAGTTCTTC
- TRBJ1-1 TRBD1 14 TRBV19 CASRRDRENTEAFF TGTGCCAGTAGACGGGACAGGGAGAACACTGAAGCTTTCTTT
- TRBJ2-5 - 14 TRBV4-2 CASSQGTLQETQYF TGTGCCAGCAGCCAGGGGACTCTTCAAGAGACCCAGTACTTC
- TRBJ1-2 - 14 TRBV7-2 CASSLPFQGNGYTF TGTGCCAGCAGCTTACCCTTTCAGGGCAATGGCTACACCTTC
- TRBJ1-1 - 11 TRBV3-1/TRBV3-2 CASLGGTEAFF TGTGCCAGCCTGGGGGGGACTGAAGCTTTCTTT
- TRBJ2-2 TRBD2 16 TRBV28 CASMGAGGPNTGELFF TGTGCCAGCATGGGAGCGGGAGGGCCGAACACCGGGGAGCTGTTTTTT
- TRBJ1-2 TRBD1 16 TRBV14 CASSQDLRQGAGGYTF TGTGCCAGCAGCCAAGATCTGAGACAGGGGGCAGGGGGCTACACCTTC
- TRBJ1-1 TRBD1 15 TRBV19 CASSAGPSGGLQAFF TGTGCCAGTAGTGCGGGGCCCTCAGGGGGATTACAAGCTTTCTTT
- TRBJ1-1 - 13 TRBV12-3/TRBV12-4 CASTMTDVHKAFF TGTGCCAGCACCATGACAGACGTGCATAAAGCTTTCTTT
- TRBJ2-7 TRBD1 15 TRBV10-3 CAISAPGTGYYEQYF TGTGCCATCAGTGCCCCCGGGACAGGATACTACGAGCAGTACTTC
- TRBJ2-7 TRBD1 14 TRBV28 CASRRSRGSYEQYF TGTGCCAGCAGAAGGAGCAGGGGGTCATACGAGCAGTACTTC
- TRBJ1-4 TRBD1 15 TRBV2 CASSGGTGINEKLFF TGTGCCAGCAGTGGGGGGACAGGAATTAATGAAAAACTGTTTTTT
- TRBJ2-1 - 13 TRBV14 CASSQDLGGEQFF TGTGCCAGCAGCCAAGATCTAGGGGGAGAGCAGTTCTTC
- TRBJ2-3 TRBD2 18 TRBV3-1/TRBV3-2 CASSQGMLGREDTDTQYF TGTGCCAGCAGCCAAGGGATGTTGGGGAGGGAAGACACAGATACGCAGTATTTT
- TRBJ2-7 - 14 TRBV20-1 CSASSRPGGYEQYF TGCAGTGCTAGTTCACGTCCCGGGGGATACGAGCAGTACTTC
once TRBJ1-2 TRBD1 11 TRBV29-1 CSADRDYGYTF TGCAGCGCCGACAGGGACTATGGCTACACCTTC
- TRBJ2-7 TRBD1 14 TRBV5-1 CASSSGQGYYEQYF TGCGCCAGCAGCTCGGGACAGGGGTACTACGAGCAGTACTTC
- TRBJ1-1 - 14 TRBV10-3 CAISESPGDTEAFF TGTGCCATCAGTGAGTCCCCAGGGGACACTGAAGCTTTCTTT
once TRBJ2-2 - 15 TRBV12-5 CASGLWLARTGELFF TGTGCTAGTGGTTTGTGGTTGGCCCGCACCGGGGAGCTGTTTTTT
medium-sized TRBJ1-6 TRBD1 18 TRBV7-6 CASSLSGSVRGQGSPLHF TGTGCCAGCAGCTTATCTGGCAGTGTCAGGGGGCAGGGTTCACCCCTCCACTTT
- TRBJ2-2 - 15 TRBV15 CATSRGQEYTGELFF TGTGCCACCAGCAGAGGCCAGGAATACACCGGGGAGCTGTTTTTT
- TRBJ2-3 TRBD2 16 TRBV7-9 CASSVSGRGLTDTQYF TGTGCCAGCAGCGTTAGCGGGAGGGGCCTCACAGATACGCAGTATTTT
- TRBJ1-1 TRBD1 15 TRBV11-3 CASSSRSGTGVEAFF TGTGCCAGCAGCTCGCGATCTGGGACAGGAGTTGAAGCTTTCTTT
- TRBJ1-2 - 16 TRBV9 CASSVVQDPGGDGYTF TGTGCCAGCAGCGTAGTCCAGGACCCGGGAGGGGATGGCTACACCTTC
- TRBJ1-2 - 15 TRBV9 CASSVAVVPDYGYTF TGTGCCAGCAGCGTAGCGGTTGTACCTGACTATGGCTACACCTTC
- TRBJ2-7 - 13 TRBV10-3 CAISGASSYEQYF TGTGCCATCAGTGGGGCCTCCTCCTACGAGCAGTACTTC
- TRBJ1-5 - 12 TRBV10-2 CASSALNQPQHF TGCGCCAGCAGTGCCTTAAATCAGCCCCAGCATTTT
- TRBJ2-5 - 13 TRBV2 CASSDNIQETQYF TGTGCCAGCAGTGACAACATCCAAGAGACCCAGTACTTC
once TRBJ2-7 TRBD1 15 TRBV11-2 CASSPGTGGWGEQYF TGTGCCAGCAGCCCCGGGACAGGCGGTTGGGGGGAGCAGTACTTC
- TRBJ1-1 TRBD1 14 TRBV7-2 CASSAGQAMTEAFF TGTGCCAGCAGCGCCGGACAGGCGATGACTGAAGCTTTCTTT
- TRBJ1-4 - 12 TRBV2 CASTGTNEKLFF TGTGCCAGCACCGGAACTAATGAAAAACTGTTTTTT
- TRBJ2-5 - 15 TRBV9 CASSARTGYQETQYF TGTGCCAGCAGCGCCCGCACAGGGTACCAAGAGACCCAGTACTTC
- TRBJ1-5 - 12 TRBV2 CASSLGGQPQHF TGTGCCAGCAGTCTAGGGGGTCAGCCCCAGCATTTT
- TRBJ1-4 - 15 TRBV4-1 CASSQETGSNEKLFF TGCGCCAGCAGCCAGGAGACAGGATCAAATGAAAAACTGTTTTTT
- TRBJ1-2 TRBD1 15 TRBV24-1 CATSDTGTGDYGYTF TGTGCCACCAGTGACACCGGGACAGGGGACTATGGCTACACCTTC
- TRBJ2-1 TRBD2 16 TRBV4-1 CASSQVTSGKFHEQFF TGCGCCAGCAGCCAAGTGACTAGCGGGAAATTTCATGAGCAGTTCTTC
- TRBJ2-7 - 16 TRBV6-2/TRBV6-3 CASSYFGGEAPYEQYF TGTGCCAGCAGTTACTTCGGTGGAGAGGCGCCCTACGAGCAGTACTTC
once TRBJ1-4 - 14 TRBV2 CASSEATTNEKLFF TGTGCCAGCAGTGAGGCAACAACTAATGAAAAACTGTTTTTT
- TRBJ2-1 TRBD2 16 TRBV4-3 CASSQGSGGSYNEQFF TGCGCCAGCAGCCAAGGTAGCGGGGGCTCCTACAATGAGCAGTTCTTC
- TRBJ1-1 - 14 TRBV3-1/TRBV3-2 CASSVRDTNTEAFF TGTGCCAGCAGCGTCCGGGATACGAACACTGAAGCTTTCTTT
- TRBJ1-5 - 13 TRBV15 CATSRVSHLFQHF TGTGCCACCAGCAGAGTATCACATTTATTCCAGCATTTT